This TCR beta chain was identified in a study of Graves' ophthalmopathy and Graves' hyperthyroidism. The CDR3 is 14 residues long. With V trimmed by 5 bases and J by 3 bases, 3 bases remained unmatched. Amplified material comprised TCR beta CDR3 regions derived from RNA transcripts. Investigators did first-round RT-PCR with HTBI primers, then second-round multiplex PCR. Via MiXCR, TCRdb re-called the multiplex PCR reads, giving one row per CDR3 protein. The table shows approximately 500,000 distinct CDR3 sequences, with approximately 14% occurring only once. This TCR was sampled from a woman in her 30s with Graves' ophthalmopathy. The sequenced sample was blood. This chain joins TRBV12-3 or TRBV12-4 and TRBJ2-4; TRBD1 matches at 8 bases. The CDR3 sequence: CASSVQGGKNIQYF. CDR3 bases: TGTGCCAGCAGTGTACAGGGGGGCAAAAACATTCAGTACTTC.